A single sample gave rise to the 2 T cell receptor beta chains below, sequenced in a study of blood T cells in healthy people across ages. A second PCR of about 7 to 11 cycles used a sample-barcoded 5' primer and a J-beta primer mix. TCRdb fed the 5' RACE reads into MiXCR, producing one record per CDR3 protein. The sample lists 700,000 to 800,000 distinct CDR3 sequences; around 40% were seen once. The sample was blood. The receptors were sampled from a woman aged 55-69 years in good health.

This clonotype was picked up a small number of times. The genes are TRBV9 and TRBJ2-1, with D possibly being TRBD1 (5 bases). Germline-derived CDR1 and CDR2 are SGDLS and YYNGEE. The CDR3 totals 12 residues. V was shortened by 4 bases and J by 8 bases, with 10 bases between the two germline ends. The CDR3 DNA follows: TGTGCCAGCAGCACGACCAGGGATGAGCAGTTCTTC. It is translated as CASSTTRDEQFF.

J is TRBJ2-1 and V is TRBV6-2 or TRBV6-3; no clear D gene. Germline V gene data show CDR1 as MNHEY and CDR2 as SVGEGT. V was cut by 5 bases and J by 8 bases, with 10 bases left in between. The CDR3 runs 12 residues. The CDR3, as DNA: TGTGCCAGCAGTCAAGAAGGGTATGAGCAGTTCTTC. It encodes CASSQEGYEQFF.